Below, one T cell receptor (beta chain) is given with its context. No cognate antigen has been identified for it. Base quality data are lacking; no much larger clone is found one base away. This entry belongs to a study of blood T cell repertoires in COVID-19 (dated by TCRdb to 2020 to 2022). Some background on the complete study: Collaborator samples came from the United States, Italy and Spain and covered acute and convalescent phases of COVID-19. Sample metadata almost always included a de-identified subject ID, COVID-19 status, age in years and sex. The prospective study material was composed of cDNA or gDNA derived from T cells, B-cell-depleted T cells, or PBMCs. The repertoires were released in a freely available public database meant as a resource for research on the immune response to SARS-CoV-2. Samples were obtained from the ongoing ImmuneRACE study (first 160 participants) and from 1,254 subjects provided by 6 global collaborators. Subjects who had been exposed to COVID-19, were actively infected with it, or had recovered from it provided the deeply sampled blood TCRbeta repertoires that made up the dataset. Where available, HLA class I and class II types were taken from metadata supplied by the sample provider and were not determined by assay-based typing.

Each collaborating institution followed its own protocols to collect whole blood in K2EDTA tubes. For TCRbeta analysis, collaborator samples were shipped as frozen whole blood, as isolated PBMCs, or as DNA extracted from either sample type. CDR1 and CDR2 (MGHDK, SYGVNS) derive from the germline V gene. Relative to germline, V is missing 4 bases and J is missing 4 bases, with 10 bases of the junction outside any gene match. From the cysteine up to the phenylalanine, the CDR3 has a length of 18 residues. The read is trimmed to its CDR3 DNA, 54 bases read in frame from base 1. TCRbeta CDR3 regions were amplified from genomic DNA using the immunoSEQ Assay, a bias-controlled multiplex PCR. In the paper's pipeline: The number of nucleated cells in each sample was estimated by amplification of reference gene primers within the assay. To quantify the absolute abundance of each unique TCRbeta CDR3 rearrangement, sequence reads were collapsed and filtered. For each sample, productive Simpson clonality was calculated as the square root of Simpson's diversity index over productive rearrangements. TCRdb obtained this table from immuneACCESS and retained in-frame rearrangements with V and J assigned. These tables miss some clones; where compared with another copy, unresolved V genes account for less than half of the shortfall, and the remainder is unexplained. The V and J calls and the clone size are those of that table, but D and trimming were determined from the DNA. In this sample the table shows about 290,000 clones, about 82% of which occur a single time. The top ten hold around 3.7% of the sample.

Here is what the overall study found, with its caveats: The amount of clinical and demographic metadata varied by source and participant and was provided uncurated.

The source is a woman aged 45-59 years with active or convalescent COVID-19. Source material: peripheral blood. The chain joins TRBV25-1 to TRBJ2-6; the central 10 bases match TRBD1. The bases read TGTGCCAGCAGTGGGCCCGGGACAGGGGCTAAAGGGGCCAACGTCCTGACTTTC. Its amino acids are CASSGPGTGAKGANVLTF.